This T cell receptor (beta chain) was retrieved from a study of cytomegalovirus exposure and HLA in healthy donors. General study findings and limits: A missense variant in DCLRE1C was later tied to TCR beta V- and J-gene trimming. It was only CMV serostatus that was available as immune exposure information.

The study ran its PCR with 60 Vbeta and 13 Jbeta primers. Libraries were prepared by immunoSEQ multiplex PCR; TCRdb keeps only in-frame clonotypes and omits some of them. The sample carries roughly 180,000 clones, more than 80% recorded once. Note on this clone: Its antigen is currently unknown.

Trimming took off 0 bases at V and 0 bases at J, with 7 bases between the two ends. The CDR3 runs 15 residues. CDR1 SGDLS and CDR2 YYNGEE come from the germline V gene. This sequence joins TRBV9 and TRBJ1-3; weak D call: TRBD1 (5 bases). Sequenced material: PBMCs. This TCR came from a man between 18 and 35 years old in good health and CMV-seronegative. The CDR3 sequence is CASSVVGDSGNTIYF. The DNA of the CDR3 is TGTGCCAGCAGCGTAGTAGGGGACTCTGGAAACACCATATATTTT.